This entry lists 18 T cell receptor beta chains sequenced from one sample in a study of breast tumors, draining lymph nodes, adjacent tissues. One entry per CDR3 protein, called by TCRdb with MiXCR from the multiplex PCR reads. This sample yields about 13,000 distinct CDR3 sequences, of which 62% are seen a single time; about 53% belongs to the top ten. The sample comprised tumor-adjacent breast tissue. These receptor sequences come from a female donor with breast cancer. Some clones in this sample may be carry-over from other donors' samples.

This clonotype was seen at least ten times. The CDR3 sequence: CASKPRSTDTQYF. The DNA for the CDR3 is TGTGCCAGCAAGCCCCGCTCCACAGATACGCAGTATTTT. This sequence joins TRBV6-5 and TRBJ2-3, with D unresolved. The CDR3 runs 13 residues. The germline V gene has CDR1 MNHEY and CDR2 SVGAGI. V lost 7 bases and J 2 bases, leaving 10 bases between the germline ends.

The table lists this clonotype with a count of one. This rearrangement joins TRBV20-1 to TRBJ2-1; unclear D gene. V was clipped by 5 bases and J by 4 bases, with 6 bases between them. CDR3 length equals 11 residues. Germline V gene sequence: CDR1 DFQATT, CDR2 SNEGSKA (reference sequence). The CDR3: CSAPTYNEQFF. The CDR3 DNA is TGCAGTGCTCCCACATACAATGAGCAGTTCTTC.

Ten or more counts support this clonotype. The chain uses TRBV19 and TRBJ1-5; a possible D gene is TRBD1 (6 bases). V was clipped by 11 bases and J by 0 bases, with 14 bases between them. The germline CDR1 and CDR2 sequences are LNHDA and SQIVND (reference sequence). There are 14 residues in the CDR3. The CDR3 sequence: CAGGGGLSNQPQHF. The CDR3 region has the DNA TGTGCCGGGGGTGGGGGGCTTAGCAATCAGCCCCAGCATTTT.

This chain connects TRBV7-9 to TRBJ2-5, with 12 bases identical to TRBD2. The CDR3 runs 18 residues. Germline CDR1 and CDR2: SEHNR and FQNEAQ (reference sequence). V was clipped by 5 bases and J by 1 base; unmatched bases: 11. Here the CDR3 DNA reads TGTGCCAGCAGCCCAGTCCGCCTAGCGGGAGGGCTCCAAGAGACCCAGTACTTC. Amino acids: CASSPVRLAGGLQETQYF.

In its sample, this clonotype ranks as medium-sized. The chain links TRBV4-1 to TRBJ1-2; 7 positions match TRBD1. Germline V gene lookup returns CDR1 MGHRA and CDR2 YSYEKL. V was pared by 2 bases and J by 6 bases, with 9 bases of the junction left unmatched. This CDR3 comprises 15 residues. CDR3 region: CASSQYGQGGDGYTF. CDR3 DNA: TGCGCCAGCAGCCAATATGGGCAGGGGGGCGATGGCTACACCTTC.

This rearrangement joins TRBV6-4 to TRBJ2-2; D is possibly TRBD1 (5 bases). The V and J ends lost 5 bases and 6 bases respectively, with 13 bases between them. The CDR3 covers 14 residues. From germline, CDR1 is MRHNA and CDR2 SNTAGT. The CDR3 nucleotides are TGTGCCAGCAGTAATACCCCAGGGTCCGGGGAGCTGTTTTTT. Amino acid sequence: CASSNTPGSGELFF.

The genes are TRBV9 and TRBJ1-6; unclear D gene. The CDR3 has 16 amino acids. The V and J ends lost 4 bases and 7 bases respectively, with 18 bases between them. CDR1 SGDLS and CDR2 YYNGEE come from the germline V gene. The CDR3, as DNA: TGTGCCAGCAGCCCACGGCTCAAGGCGGGGAATTCACCCCTCCACTTT. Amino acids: CASSPRLKAGNSPLHF.

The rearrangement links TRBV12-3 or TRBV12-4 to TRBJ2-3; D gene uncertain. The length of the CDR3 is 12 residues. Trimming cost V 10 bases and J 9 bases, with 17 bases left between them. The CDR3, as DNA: TGTGCCATCCCCCTTTACACCGGAACGCAGTATTTT. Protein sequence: CAIPLYTGTQYF.

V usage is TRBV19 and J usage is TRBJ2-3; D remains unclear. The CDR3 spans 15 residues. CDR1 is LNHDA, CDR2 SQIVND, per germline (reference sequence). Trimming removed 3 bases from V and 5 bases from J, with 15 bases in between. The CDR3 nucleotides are TGTGCCAGTAGTATTAGGGAAACAAGGAAAGATACGCAGTATTTT. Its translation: CASSIRETRKDTQYF.

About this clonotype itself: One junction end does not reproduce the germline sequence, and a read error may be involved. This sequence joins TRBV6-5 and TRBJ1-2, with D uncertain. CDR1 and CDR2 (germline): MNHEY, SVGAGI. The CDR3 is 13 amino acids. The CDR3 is CASSHSSAGGYTF. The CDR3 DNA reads TGTGCCAGCAGTCACTCCTCTGCTGGTGGCTACACCTTC.

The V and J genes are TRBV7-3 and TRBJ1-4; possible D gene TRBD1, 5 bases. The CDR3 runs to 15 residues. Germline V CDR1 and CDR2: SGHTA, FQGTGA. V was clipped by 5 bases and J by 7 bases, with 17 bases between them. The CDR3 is CASSPGQGVIEKLFF. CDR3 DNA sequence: TGTGCCAGCAGCCCGGGGCAGGGAGTTATTGAAAAACTGTTTTTT.

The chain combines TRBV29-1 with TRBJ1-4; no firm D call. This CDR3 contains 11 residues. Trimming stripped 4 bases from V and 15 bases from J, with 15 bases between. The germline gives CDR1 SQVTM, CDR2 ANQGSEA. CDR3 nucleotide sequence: TGCAGCGTTGTGTGGCTAGGCACAGTGTTTTTT. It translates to CSVVWLGTVFF.

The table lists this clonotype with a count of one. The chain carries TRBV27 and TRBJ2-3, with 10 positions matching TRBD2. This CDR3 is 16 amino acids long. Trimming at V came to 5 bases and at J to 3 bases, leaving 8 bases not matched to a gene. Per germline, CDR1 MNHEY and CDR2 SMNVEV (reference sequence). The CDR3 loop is CASSSRLAGRTDTQYF. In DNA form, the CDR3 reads TGTGCCAGCAGTAGCCGACTAGCGGGTAGGACAGATACGCAGTATTTT.

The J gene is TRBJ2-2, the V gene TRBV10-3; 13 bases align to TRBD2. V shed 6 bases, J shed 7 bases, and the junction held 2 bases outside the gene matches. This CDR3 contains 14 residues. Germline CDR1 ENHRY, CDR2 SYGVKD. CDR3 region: CAISGLAGVGELFF. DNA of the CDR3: TGTGCCATCAGCGGACTAGCGGGGGTCGGGGAGCTGTTTTTT.

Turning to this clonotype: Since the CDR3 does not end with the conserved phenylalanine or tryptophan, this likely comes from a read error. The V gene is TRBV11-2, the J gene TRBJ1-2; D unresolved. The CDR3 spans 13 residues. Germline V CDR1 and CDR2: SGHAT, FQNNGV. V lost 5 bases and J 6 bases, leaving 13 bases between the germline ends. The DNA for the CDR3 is TGTGCCAGCAGCATTAAAACCGGAAATGGCTACACCTCC. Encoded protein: CASSIKTGNGYTS.

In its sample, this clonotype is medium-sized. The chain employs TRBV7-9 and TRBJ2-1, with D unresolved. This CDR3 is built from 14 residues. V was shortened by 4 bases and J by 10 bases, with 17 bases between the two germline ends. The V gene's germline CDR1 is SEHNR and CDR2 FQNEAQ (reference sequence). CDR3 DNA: TGTGCCAGCAGCTCAGAAACCTCCACGGTGGAGCAGTTCTTC. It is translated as CASSSETSTVEQFF.

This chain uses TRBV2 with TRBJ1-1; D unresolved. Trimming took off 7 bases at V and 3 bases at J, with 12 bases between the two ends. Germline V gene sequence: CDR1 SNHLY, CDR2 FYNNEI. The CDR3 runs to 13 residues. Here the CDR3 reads CASKKGMDTEAFF. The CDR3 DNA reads TGTGCCAGCAAGAAGGGAATGGACACTGAAGCTTTCTTT.

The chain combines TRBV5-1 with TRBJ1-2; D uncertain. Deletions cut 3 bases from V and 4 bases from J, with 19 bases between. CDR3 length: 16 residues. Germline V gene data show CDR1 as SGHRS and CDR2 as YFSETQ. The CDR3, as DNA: TGCGCCAGCAGCTCAGGCCAACATTGGTTCTCCTATGGCTACACCTTC. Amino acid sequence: CASSSGQHWFSYGYTF. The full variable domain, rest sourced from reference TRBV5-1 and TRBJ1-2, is KAGVTQTPRYLIKTRGQQVTLSCSPISGHRSVSWYQQTPGQGLQFLFEYFSETQRNKGNFPGRFSGRQFSNSRSEMNVSTLELGDSALYLCASSSGQHWFSYGYTFGSGTRLTVV.